This TCR beta chain was sequenced during a study of blood T cell repertoires in COVID-19. At the level of the study: Sites in the United States, Italy and Spain provided acute and convalescent COVID-19 samples. Sample material is recorded as cDNA or gDNA derived from T cells, B-cell-depleted T cells, or PBMCs.

In the authors' workflow: Researchers report that nucleated cell counts were estimated from reference gene primer amplification. Profiled with immunoSEQ multiplex PCR; TCRdb holds only in-frame clones, not every one. V and J calls and clone size follow that table, whereas D and trimming were derived from the DNA. The sample lists under 90,000 clones, about 83% occurring once. Looked up from germline, CDR1 is KGHSH and CDR2 is LQKENI. V was trimmed by 4 bases and J by 2 bases, leaving 14 bases between them. The CDR3 covers 15 residues. The material sequenced was peripheral blood. The V gene is TRBV18, the J gene TRBJ1-1, with D maybe TRBD1 (5 bases). This receptor was taken from a man aged 55 to 70 with acute or convalescent COVID-19. CDR3 sequence (DNA): TGTGCCAGCTCACTTACTGACAGCGCCAACACTGAAGCTTTCTTT. Its translation is CASSLTDSANTEAFF.